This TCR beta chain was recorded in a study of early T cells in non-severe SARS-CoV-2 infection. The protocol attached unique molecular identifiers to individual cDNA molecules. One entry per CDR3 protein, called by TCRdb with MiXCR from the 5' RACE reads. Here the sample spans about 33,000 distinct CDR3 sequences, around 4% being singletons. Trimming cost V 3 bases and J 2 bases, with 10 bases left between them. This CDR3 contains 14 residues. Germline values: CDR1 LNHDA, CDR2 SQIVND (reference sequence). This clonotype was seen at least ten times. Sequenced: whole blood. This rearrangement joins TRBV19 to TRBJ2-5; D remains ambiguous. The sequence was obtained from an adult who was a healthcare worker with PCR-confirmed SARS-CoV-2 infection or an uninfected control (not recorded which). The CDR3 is CASSIRSFQETQYF. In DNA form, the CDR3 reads TGTGCCAGTAGTATTAGGTCTTTTCAAGAGACCCAGTACTTC.